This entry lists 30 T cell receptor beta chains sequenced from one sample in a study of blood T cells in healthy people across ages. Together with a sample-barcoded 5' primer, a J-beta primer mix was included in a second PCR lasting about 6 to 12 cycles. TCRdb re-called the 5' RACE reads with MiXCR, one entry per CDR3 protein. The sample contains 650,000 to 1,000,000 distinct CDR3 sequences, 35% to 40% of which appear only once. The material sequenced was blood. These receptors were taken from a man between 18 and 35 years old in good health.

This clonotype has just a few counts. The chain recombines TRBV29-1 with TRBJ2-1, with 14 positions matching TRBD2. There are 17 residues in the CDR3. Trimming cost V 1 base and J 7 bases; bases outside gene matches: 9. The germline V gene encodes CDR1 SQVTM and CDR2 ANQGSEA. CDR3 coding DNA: TGCAGCGTTGAAGGGGTGCTGGGGACTAGCGGGGGAAATGAGCAGTTCTTC. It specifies CSVEGVLGTSGGNEQFF.

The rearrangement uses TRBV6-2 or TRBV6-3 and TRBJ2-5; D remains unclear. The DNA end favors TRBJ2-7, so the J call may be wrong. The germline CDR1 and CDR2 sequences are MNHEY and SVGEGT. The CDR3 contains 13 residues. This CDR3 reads CASSDTGYYEQYF. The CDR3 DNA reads TGTGCCAGCAGTGATACCGGGTACTACGAGCAGTACTTC.

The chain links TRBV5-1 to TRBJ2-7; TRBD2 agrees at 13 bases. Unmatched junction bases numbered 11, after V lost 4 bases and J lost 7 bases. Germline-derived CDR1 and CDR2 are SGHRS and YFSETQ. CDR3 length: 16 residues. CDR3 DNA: TGCGCCAGCAGCCAGGGACTAGCGGGGAGTTACAATGAGCAGTACTTC. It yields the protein CASSQGLAGSYNEQYF.

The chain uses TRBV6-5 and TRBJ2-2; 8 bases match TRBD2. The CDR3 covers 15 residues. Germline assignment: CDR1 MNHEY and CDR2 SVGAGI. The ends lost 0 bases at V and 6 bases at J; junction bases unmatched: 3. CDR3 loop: CASSYSGTSPGELFF. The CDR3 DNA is TGTGCCAGCAGTTACTCGGGGACTAGTCCCGGGGAGCTGTTTTTT.

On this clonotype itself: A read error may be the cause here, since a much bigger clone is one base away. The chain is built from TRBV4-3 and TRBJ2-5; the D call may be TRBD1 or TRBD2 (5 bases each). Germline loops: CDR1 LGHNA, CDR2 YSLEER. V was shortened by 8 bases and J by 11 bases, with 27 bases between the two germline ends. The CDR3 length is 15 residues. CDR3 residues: CASVAGLLSDNEQYF. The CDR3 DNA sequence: TGCGCCAGCGTCGCCGGACTCCTCTCGGACAATGAGCAGTACTTC.

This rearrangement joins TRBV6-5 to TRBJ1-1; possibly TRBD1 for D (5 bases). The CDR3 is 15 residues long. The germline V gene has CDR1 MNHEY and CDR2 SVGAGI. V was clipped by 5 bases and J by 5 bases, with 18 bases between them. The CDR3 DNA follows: TGTGCCAGCAGTAGGAGCGGGGAGGGGAATACTGAAGCTTTCTTT. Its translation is CASSRSGEGNTEAFF.

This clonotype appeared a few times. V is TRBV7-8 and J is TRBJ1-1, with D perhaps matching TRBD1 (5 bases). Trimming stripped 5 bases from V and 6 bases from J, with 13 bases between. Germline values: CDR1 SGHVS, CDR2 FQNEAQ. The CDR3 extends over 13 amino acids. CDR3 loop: CASSIRGRPEAFF. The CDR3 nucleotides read TGTGCCAGCAGCATTAGGGGACGGCCTGAAGCTTTCTTT.

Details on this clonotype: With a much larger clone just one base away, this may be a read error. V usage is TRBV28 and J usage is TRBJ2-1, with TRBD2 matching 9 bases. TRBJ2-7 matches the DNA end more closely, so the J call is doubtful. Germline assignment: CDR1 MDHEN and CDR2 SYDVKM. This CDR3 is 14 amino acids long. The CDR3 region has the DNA TGTGCCAGCAGTTTGACTAGCGGTATCGGTGAGCAGTACTTC. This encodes CASSLTSGIGEQYF.

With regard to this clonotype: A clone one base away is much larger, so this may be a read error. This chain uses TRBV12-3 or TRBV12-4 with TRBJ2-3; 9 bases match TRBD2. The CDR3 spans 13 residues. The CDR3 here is CPSTRTSADTQYF. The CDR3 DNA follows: TGTCCCAGCACTCGGACTAGCGCAGATACGCAGTATTTT.

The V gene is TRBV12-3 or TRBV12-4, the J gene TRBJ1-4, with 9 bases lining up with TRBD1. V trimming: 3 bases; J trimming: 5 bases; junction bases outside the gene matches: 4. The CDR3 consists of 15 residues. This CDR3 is CASSFSGTGNEKLFF. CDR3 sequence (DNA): TGTGCCAGCAGTTTCTCCGGGACAGGGAATGAAAAACTGTTTTTT.

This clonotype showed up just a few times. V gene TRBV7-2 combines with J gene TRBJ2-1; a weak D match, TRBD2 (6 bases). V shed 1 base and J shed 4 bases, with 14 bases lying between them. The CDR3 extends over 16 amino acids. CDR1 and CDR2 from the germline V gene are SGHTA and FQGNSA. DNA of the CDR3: TGTGCCAGCAGCTTAGGTGGGGGGATCGGATACAATGAGCAGTTCTTC. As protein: CASSLGGGIGYNEQFF.

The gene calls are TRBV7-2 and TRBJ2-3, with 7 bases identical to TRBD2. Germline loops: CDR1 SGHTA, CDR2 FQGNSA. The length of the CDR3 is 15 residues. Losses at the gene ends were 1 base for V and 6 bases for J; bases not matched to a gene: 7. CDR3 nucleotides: TGTGCCAGCAGCTTAGTTTCCGGGGAGGGTGATACGCAGTATTTT. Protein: CASSLVSGEGDTQYF.

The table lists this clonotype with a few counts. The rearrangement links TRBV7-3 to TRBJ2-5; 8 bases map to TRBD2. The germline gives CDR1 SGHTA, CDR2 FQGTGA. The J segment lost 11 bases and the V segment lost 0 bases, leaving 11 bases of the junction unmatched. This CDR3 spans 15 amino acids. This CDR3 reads CASSLTPSGRGKQYF. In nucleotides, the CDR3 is TGTGCCAGCAGCTTAACTCCTAGCGGGCGCGGAAAGCAGTACTTC.

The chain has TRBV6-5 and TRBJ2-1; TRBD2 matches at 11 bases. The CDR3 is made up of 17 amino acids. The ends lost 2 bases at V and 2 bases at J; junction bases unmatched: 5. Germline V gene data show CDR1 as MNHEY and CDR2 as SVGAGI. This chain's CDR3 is CASSYRGLAVTYNEQFF. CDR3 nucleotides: TGTGCCAGCAGTTACAGGGGACTAGCGGTTACCTACAATGAGCAGTTCTTC.

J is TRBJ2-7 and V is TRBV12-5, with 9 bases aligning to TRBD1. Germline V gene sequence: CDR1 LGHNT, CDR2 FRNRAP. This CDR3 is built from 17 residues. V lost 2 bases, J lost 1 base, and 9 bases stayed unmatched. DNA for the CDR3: TGTGCTAGTGGTTTGTCGACCGACAGGGGGTTTTCCTACGAGCAGTACTTC. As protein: CASGLSTDRGFSYEQYF.

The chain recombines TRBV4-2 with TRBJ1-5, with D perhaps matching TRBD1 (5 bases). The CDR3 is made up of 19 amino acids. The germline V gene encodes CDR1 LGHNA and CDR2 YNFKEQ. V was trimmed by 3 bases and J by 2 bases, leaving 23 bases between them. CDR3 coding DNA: TGTGCCAGCAGCCAGGGACCCGACCCAAACCCTGGCGGCAATCAGCCCCAGCATTTT. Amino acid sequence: CASSQGPDPNPGGNQPQHF.

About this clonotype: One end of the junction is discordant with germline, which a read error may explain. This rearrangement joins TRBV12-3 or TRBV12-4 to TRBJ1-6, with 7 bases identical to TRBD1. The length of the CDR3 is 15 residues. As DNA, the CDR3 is TGTGTCAGCAGCCCCGGCGGGACAGTAAATTCACCCCTCCACTTT. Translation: CVSSPGGTVNSPLHF.

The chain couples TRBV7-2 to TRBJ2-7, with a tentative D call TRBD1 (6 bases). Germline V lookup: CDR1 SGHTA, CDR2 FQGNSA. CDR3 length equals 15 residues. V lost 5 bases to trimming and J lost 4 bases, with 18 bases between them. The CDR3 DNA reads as TGTGCCAGCAGCCATTGGGGGCTCCTCTCTTACGAGCAGTACTTC. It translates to CASSHWGLLSYEQYF. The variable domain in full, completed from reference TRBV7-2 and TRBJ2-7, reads GAGVSQSPSNKVTEKGKDVELRCDPISGHTALYWYRQSLGQGLEFLIYFQGNSAPDKSGLPSDRFSAERTGGSVSTLTIQRTQQEDSAVYLCASSHWGLLSYEQYFGPGTRLTVT.

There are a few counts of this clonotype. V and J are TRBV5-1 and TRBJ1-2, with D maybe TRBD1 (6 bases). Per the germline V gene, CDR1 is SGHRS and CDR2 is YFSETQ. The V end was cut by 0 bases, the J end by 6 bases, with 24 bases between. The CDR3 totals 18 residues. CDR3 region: CASSLDGDMGQGRNGYTF. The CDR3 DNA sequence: TGCGCCAGCAGCTTGGATGGGGACATGGGACAAGGGCGAAATGGCTACACCTTC.

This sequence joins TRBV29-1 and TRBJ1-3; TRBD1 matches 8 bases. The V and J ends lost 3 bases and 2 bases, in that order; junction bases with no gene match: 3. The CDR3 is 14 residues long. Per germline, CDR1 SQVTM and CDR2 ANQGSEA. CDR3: CSVDPTGAGNTIYF. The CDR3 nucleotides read TGCAGCGTTGACCCGACAGGGGCTGGAAACACCATATATTTT. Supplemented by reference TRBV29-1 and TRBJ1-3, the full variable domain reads SAVISQKPSRDICQRGTSLTIQCQVDSQVTMMFWYRQQPGQSLTLIATANQGSEATYESGFVIDKFPISRPNLTFSTLTVSNMSPEDSSIYLCSVDPTGAGNTIYFGEGSWLTVV.

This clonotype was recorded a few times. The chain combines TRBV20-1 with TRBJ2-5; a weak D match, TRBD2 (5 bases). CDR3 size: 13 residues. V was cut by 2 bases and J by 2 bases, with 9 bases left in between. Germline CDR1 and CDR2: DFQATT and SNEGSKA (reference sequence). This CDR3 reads CSARSGFQETQYF. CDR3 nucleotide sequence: TGCAGTGCTAGAAGCGGTTTTCAAGAGACCCAGTACTTC.

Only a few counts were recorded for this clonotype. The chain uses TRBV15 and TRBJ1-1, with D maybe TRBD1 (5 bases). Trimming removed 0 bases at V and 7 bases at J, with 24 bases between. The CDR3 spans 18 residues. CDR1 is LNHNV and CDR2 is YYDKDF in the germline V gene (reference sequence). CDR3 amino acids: CATSRDEYYGANTLEAFF. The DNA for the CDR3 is TGTGCCACCAGCAGAGATGAGTATTATGGGGCCAATACCCTTGAAGCTTTCTTT.

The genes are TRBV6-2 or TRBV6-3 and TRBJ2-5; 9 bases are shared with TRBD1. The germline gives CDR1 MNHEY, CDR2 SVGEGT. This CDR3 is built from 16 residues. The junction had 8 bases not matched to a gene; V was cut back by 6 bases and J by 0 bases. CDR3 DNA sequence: TGTGCCAGCAGAACCGGACAGGGGAGGGACCAAGAGACCCAGTACTTC. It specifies CASRTGQGRDQETQYF.

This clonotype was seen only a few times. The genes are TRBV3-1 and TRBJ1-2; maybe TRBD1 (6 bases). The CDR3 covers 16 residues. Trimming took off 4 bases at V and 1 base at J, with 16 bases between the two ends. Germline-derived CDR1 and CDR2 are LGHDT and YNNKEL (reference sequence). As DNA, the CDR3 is TGTGCCAGCAGCCCCCAAACCGGACAGCTTAACTATGGCTACACCTTC. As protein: CASSPQTGQLNYGYTF.

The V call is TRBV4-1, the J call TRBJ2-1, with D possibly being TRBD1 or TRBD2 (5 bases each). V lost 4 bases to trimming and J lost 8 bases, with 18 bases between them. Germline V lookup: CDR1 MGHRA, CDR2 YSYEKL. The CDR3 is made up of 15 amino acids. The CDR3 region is CASSRPTGTQHEQFF. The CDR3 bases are TGCGCCAGCAGCCGGCCGACGGGGACCCAACATGAGCAGTTCTTC.

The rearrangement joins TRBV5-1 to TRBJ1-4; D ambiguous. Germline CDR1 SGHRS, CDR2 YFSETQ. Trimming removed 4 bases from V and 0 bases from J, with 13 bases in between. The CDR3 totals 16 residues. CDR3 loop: CASSRQGPATNEKLFF. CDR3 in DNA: TGCGCCAGCAGCCGACAAGGACCCGCAACTAATGAAAAACTGTTTTTT.

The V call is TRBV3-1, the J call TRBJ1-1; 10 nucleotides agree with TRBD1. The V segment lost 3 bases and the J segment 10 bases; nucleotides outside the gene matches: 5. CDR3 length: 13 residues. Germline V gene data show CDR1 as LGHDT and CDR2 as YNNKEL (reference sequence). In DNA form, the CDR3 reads TGTGCCAGCAGCCAGGGACAGGGGAGTCGAGCTTTCTTT. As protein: CASSQGQGSRAFF.

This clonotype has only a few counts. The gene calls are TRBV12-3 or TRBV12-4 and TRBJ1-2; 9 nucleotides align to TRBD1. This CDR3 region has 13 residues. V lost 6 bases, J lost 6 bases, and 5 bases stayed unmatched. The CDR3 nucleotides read TGTGCCAGCAGGACAGGGGGTGAGGATGGCTACACCTTC. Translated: CASRTGGEDGYTF.

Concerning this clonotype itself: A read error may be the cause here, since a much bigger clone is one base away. The CDR3 loop reads CASSQGRRANTEVFF. DNA of the CDR3: TGCGCCAGCAGCCAGGGACGGAGGGCGAACACTGAAGTTTTCTTT. The chain carries TRBV5-1 and TRBJ1-1; maybe TRBD1 (5 bases). The CDR3 spans 15 residues. CDR1 is SGHRS, CDR2 YFSETQ, per germline.

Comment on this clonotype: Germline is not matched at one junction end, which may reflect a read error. The CDR3 sequence is CASSLARTTHQGTQYF. The CDR3, as DNA: TGTGCCAGCAGCTTAGCGCGCACCACGCACCAAGGGACCCAGTACTTC. The genes are TRBV7-2 and TRBJ2-5, with no clear D. Germline CDR1 reads SGHTA; CDR2 reads FQGNSA. This CDR3 comprises 16 residues.